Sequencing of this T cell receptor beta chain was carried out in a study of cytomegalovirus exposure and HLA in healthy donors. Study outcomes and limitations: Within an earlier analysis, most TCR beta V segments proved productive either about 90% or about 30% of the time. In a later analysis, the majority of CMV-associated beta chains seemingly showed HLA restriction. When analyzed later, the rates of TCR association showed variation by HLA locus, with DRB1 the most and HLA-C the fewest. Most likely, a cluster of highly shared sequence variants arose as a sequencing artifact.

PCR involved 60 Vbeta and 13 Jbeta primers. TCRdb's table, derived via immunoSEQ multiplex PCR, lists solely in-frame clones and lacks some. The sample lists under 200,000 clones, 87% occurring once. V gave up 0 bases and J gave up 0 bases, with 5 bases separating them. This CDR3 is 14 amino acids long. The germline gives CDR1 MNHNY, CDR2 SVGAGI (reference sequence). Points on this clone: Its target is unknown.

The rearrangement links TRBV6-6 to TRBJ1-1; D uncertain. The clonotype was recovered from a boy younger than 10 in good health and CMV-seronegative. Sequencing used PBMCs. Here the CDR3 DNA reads TGTGCCAGCAGTTACTCTCAGGTGAACACTGAAGCTTTCTTT. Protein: CASSYSQVNTEAFF.